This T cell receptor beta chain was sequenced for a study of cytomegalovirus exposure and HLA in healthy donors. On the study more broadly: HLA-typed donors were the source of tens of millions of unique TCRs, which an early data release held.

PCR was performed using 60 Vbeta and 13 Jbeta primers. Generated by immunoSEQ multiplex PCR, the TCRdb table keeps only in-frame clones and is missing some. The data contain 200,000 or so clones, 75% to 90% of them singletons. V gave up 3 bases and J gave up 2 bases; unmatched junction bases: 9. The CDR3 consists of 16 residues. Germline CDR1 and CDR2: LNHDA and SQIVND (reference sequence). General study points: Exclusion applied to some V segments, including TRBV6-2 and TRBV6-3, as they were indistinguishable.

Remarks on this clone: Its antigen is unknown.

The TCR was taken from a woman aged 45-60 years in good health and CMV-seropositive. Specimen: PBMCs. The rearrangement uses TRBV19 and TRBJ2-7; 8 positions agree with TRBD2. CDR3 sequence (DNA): TGTGCCAGTAGTATGGCCCCCGGCGGGAGGACCTACGAGCAGTACTTC. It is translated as CASSMAPGGRTYEQYF. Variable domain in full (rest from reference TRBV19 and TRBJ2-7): DGGITQSPKYLFRKEGQNVTLSCEQNLNHDAMYWYRQDPGQGLRLIYYSQIVNDFQKGDIAEGYSVSREKKESFPLTVTSAQKNPTAFYLCASSMAPGGRTYEQYFGPGTRLTVT.